The clone carrying this T cell receptor beta chain was seen at least ten times. Its target is not known. This entry comes from a study of Graves' ophthalmopathy and Graves' hyperthyroidism. The authors amplified TCR beta CDR3 regions, and they did so from RNA transcripts for repertoire sequencing. Second-round multiplex PCR came after first-round RT-PCR with HTBI primers. TCRdb called the multiplex PCR reads again in MiXCR, with one record for every CDR3 protein. The sample carries over 200,000 distinct CDR3 sequences, approximately 29% recorded once. Trimming shortened V by 5 bases and J by 2 bases, and 15 bases separated the two germline ends. The CDR3 is 15 amino acids. The germline V gene has CDR1 ENHRY and CDR2 SYGVKD. Study observations and caveats: Discrimination between ophthalmopathy and stable hyperthyroidism by a 13-signature model showed about 85% sensitivity and roughly 81% specificity.

The chain is built from TRBV10-3 and TRBJ2-5; possible D gene TRBD2, 5 bases. Sequenced sample: peripheral blood. The sequence was collected from a man aged 45 to 65 with Graves' ophthalmopathy. CDR3 nucleotide sequence: TGTGCCATCAGTTCTGGACTTGCTGCTCAAGAGACCCAGTACTTC. This translates into CAISSGLAAQETQYF.